These 21 T cell receptor beta chains were all obtained from the same sample, sequenced in a study of cytomegalovirus exposure and HLA in healthy donors. Amplification used 60 Vbeta primers and 13 Jbeta primers. Using immunoSEQ multiplex PCR, the repertoire was profiled, and TCRdb retains in-frame clones only, with some absent. The sample contains approximately 210,000 clones, over 80% of which appear only once. The sequencing input was PBMCs. The receptors were gathered from a man aged 25 to 45 in good health and CMV-seronegative.

V usage is TRBV28 and J usage is TRBJ1-2, with D perhaps matching TRBD1 (6 bases). The CDR3 runs 13 residues. From germline, CDR1 is MDHEN and CDR2 SYDVKM. V was shortened by 5 bases and J by 2 bases, with 9 bases between the two germline ends. CDR3 in amino acids: CASSVGQNYGYTF. The CDR3 nucleotides read TGTGCCAGCAGTGTCGGACAGAACTATGGCTACACCTTC.

The chain employs TRBV19 and TRBJ2-2, with 9 positions matching TRBD1. CDR1 and CDR2 from the germline V gene are LNHDA and SQIVND (reference sequence). V lost 3 bases, J lost 3 bases, and 5 bases stayed unmatched. The CDR3 is made up of 16 amino acids. The CDR3 nucleotides are TGTGCCAGTAGTATGCCGGGACAGGGTCACACCGGGGAGCTGTTTTTT. Translation gives CASSMPGQGHTGELFF.

This clone has a handful of counts. This chain connects TRBV1 to TRBJ2-7; the table calls TRBD1, which could not be checked here. TRBV1 constitutes a pseudogene. The CDR3 covers 14 residues. The CDR3 DNA follows: TGCACCAGCAGCCAAGGGACAGGTTCCTACGAGCAGTACTTC. Translated, it gives CTSSQGTGSYEQYF.

The chain uses TRBV19 and TRBJ1-5, with D possibly TRBD1 on 5 matching bases. The CDR3 has 15 residues. Trimming removed 3 bases from V and 7 bases from J, with 16 bases in between. The V gene's germline CDR1 is LNHDA and CDR2 SQIVND (reference sequence). CDR3 region: CASSIPQGGGQPQHF. CDR3 nucleotide sequence: TGTGCCAGTAGTATCCCCCAGGGCGGTGGGCAGCCCCAGCATTTT.

The chain combines TRBV28 with TRBJ2-7, with D possibly TRBD1 on 5 matching bases. Between the trimmed V and J ends, which lost 7 bases and 0 bases, there was a span of 13 bases. The CDR3 is 14 residues long. Germline V lookup: CDR1 MDHEN, CDR2 SYDVKM. CDR3 sequence (DNA): TGTGCCAGCACTATAACAGGTATCTCCTACGAGCAGTACTTC. Translated, it gives CASTITGISYEQYF.

The gene calls are TRBV5-4 and TRBJ2-1; 8 bases fit TRBD2. The CDR3 contains 14 residues. Looked up from germline, CDR1 is SGHNT and CDR2 is YYREEE (reference sequence). Losses at the gene ends were 4 bases for V and 1 base for J; bases not matched to a gene: 1. The CDR3 DNA sequence: TGTGCCAGCAGCCGCGGGGGGTCCTACAATGAGCAGTTCTTC. Translating it yields CASSRGGSYNEQFF.

V is TRBV5-1 and J is TRBJ1-1; 8 bases match TRBD1. This CDR3 spans 16 amino acids. CDR1 is SGHRS, CDR2 YFSETQ, per germline. Germline trimming cut 4 bases from V and 0 bases from J; bases unmatched to any gene: 8. This chain's CDR3 is CASSLTARGLNTEAFF. The CDR3 region has the DNA TGCGCCAGCAGCCTCACCGCCAGGGGGCTGAACACTGAAGCTTTCTTT.

The J gene is TRBJ2-5, the V gene TRBV19, with 8 bases identical to TRBD2. The end of the DNA is better explained by TRBJ2-7, so the J call may be wrong. The CDR3 has 14 residues. CDR1 and CDR2 (germline): LNHDA, SQIVND (reference sequence). This chain's CDR3 is CASSPFSGTYEQYF. CDR3 coding DNA: TGTGCCAGTAGCCCCTTTAGCGGGACCTACGAGCAGTACTTC.

J is TRBJ1-2 and V is TRBV5-6, with 8 positions matching TRBD1. Germline CDR1 reads SGHDT; CDR2 reads YYEEEE. V gave up 4 bases and J gave up 8 bases; unmatched junction bases: 4. The CDR3 extends over 12 amino acids. This CDR3 reads CASSPDRGGYTF. CDR3 coding DNA: TGTGCCAGCAGCCCTGACAGGGGCGGCTACACCTTC.

The chain couples TRBV19 to TRBJ2-1; D gene unclear. Deletions cut 2 bases from V and 2 bases from J, with 7 bases between. This CDR3 region has 14 residues. Germline V gene lookup returns CDR1 LNHDA and CDR2 SQIVND (reference sequence). CDR3 nucleotides: TGTGCCAGTAGTATACAGGTACCCTACAATGAGCAGTTCTTC. Translation: CASSIQVPYNEQFF.

The chain couples TRBV4-2 to TRBJ2-3; D possibly corresponds to TRBD1 (6 bases). This CDR3 region has 17 residues. Germline-derived CDR1 and CDR2 are LGHNA and YNFKEQ. Between the trimmed V and J ends, which lost 0 bases and 1 base, there was a span of 14 bases. The CDR3 bases are TGTGCCAGCAGCCAAGAACACTACAGGGCGGGCACAGATACGCAGTATTTT. The encoded protein is CASSQEHYRAGTDTQYF.

The chain joins TRBV6-5 to TRBJ1-1; D call uncertain. Germline V gives CDR1 MNHEY, CDR2 SVGAGI. Deletions cut 0 bases from V and 6 bases from J, with 11 bases between. CDR3 length equals 14 residues. The CDR3 reads CASSYSTPGAEAFF. CDR3 DNA: TGTGCCAGCAGTTACTCGACCCCCGGGGCTGAAGCTTTCTTT.

CDR3 in amino acids: CASSPQTGPSGNTIYF. The DNA of the CDR3 is TGTGCCAGCTCACCACAGACAGGACCCTCTGGAAACACCATATATTTT. This chain uses TRBV18 with TRBJ1-3, with a tentative D call TRBD1 (6 bases). The CDR3 is 16 amino acids. The V gene's germline CDR1 is KGHSH and CDR2 LQKENI. V was trimmed by 1 base and J by 0 bases, leaving 10 bases between them.

CDR3 residues: CASRGGAKGTEAFF. CDR3 sequence (DNA): TGTGCCAGCCGCGGAGGGGCGAAGGGGACTGAAGCTTTCTTT. This chain links TRBV6-5 with TRBJ1-1; D may be TRBD1 (5 bases). There are 14 residues in the CDR3. The V end lost 8 bases, the J end lost 5 bases, and 18 bases lay between the germline ends. Germline CDR1 MNHEY, CDR2 SVGAGI.

This clone was observed a handful of times. This CDR3 is also generated by other DNA sequences in the sample. The genes are TRBV28 and TRBJ1-2; no clear D. Germline values: CDR1 MDHEN, CDR2 SYDVKM. The CDR3 length is 13 residues. V gave up 2 bases and J gave up 9 bases, with 13 bases separating them. The CDR3 bases are TGTGCCAGCAGTTTAACAAGAATTTCGCGCTACACCTTC. This gives the protein CASSLTRISRYTF.

The chain carries TRBV6-1 and TRBJ2-5; D unclear. CDR1 is MNHNS and CDR2 is SASEGT in the germline V gene. The CDR3 loop spans 12 amino acids. The V and J ends lost 5 bases and 1 base respectively, with 5 bases between them. The CDR3, as DNA: TGTGCCAGCAGTCAGGTCCAAGAGACCCAGTACTTC. Translation gives CASSQVQETQYF.

The rearrangement joins TRBV7-6 to TRBJ2-3; 7 nucleotides align to TRBD1. V was clipped by 4 bases and J by 0 bases; unmatched bases: 10. Germline lookup yields CDR1 SGHVS and CDR2 FNYEAQ. The CDR3 covers 17 residues. CDR3 sequence: CASSSFSGTESTDTQYF. CDR3 DNA: TGTGCCAGCAGCTCCTTTTCCGGGACAGAAAGCACAGATACGCAGTATTTT.

CDR3 sequence: CAWSVRPAGYNEQFF. The CDR3 nucleotides read TGTGCCTGGAGTGTACGGCCCGCGGGATACAATGAGCAGTTCTTC. V and J are TRBV30 and TRBJ2-1; a possible D gene is TRBD2 (6 bases). Per germline, CDR1 GTSNPN and CDR2 SVGIG (reference sequence). V lost 0 bases and J lost 4, with 13 bases in between. CDR3 length: 15 residues.

J is TRBJ2-7 and V is TRBV11-1; possible D gene TRBD2, 5 bases. V lost 0 bases to trimming and J lost 5 bases, with 17 bases between them. The CDR3 extends over 16 amino acids. CDR1 is SGHAT, CDR2 FQDESV, per germline (reference sequence). In nucleotides, the CDR3 is TGTGCCAGCAGCTTAGCCCTCCAAAAGAGGGAGAACGAGCAGTACTTC. It codes for CASSLALQKRENEQYF. The full variable domain, completed using reference TRBV11-1 and TRBJ2-7, is EAEVAQSPRYKITEKSQAVAFWCDPISGHATLYWYRQILGQGPELLVQFQDESVVDDSQLPKDRFSAERLKGVDSTLKIQPAELGDSAMYLCASSLALQKRENEQYFGPGTRLTVT.

Regarding this clone: The same CDR3 can be traced to other DNA sequences in this sample. The V gene is TRBV4-3, the J gene TRBJ2-1; 7 bases agree with TRBD2. V lost 4 bases to trimming and J lost 13 bases; unmatched junction nucleotides: 19. The CDR3 runs to 16 residues. Germline CDR1 and CDR2: LGHNA and YSLEER. The CDR3 loop is CASSPNWGGQTRNQFF. The DNA for the CDR3 is TGCGCCAGCAGCCCTAACTGGGGGGGTCAAACTAGAAATCAGTTCTTC.

The V call is TRBV6-6, the J call TRBJ1-1; 8 bases are a match to TRBD1. V shed 6 bases, J shed 2 bases, and the junction held 5 bases outside the gene matches. The CDR3 runs to 14 residues. Germline lookup yields CDR1 MNHNY and CDR2 SVGAGI (reference sequence). CDR3 DNA: TGTGCCAGCAGCTACGGACAGGGTAACACTGAAGCTTTCTTT. It codes for CASSYGQGNTEAFF.